This is a list of T cell receptor beta chains from one sample in a study of blood T cell repertoires in COVID-19. The table came from immunoSEQ multiplex PCR; TCRdb's copy has only in-frame clones and leaves some out. The profile shows 160,000 or so clones, around 84% of them singletons. The specimen was peripheral blood. The receptor source for this set is a man aged 40-50 years with acute or convalescent COVID-19. CDR3s include the opening cysteine and the closing phenylalanine or tryptophan. The order of the fields is CDR3 length, clone size, J gene, D gene, V gene, CDR3 DNA, CDR3 protein. The D gene is left open where the match is weak. Not all rows give a size; the values are once, few, many and, for expanded clones, a class.

>15|.|TRBJ1-2|.|TRBV7-9
TGTGCCAGCAGCTTCAGGGGACGGGGTAACGATGGCTACACCTTC
CASSFRGRGNDGYTF
>16|.|TRBJ1-1|.|TRBV5-8
TGTGCCAGCAGCTTGGAAGCCAGGGGCTTGAACACTGAAGCTTTCTTT
CASSLEARGLNTEAFF
>11|.|TRBJ1-1|.|TRBV11-3
TGTGCCAGTAACTTCGACACTGAAGCTTTCTTT
CASNFDTEAFF
>15|.|TRBJ2-1|.|TRBV6-2/TRBV6-3
TGTGCCAGCGGCCCCGGGGCGGGGATTCAGCATGAGCAGTTCTTC
CASGPGAGIQHEQFF
>13|.|TRBJ1-3|.|TRBV5-1
TGCGCCAGCAGCTTGGGAGGAGAGAACACCATATATTTT
CASSLGGENTIYF
>14|few|TRBJ1-2|.|TRBV28
TGTGCCAGCAGTCCTCCCCCCGGGGAAGGGGGCTACACCTTC
CASSPPPGEGGYTF
>14|.|TRBJ2-5|.|TRBV13
TGTGCCAGCAGCTCTGTCGGCCGCGGAGAGACCCAGTACTTC
CASSSVGRGETQYF
>16|.|TRBJ1-3|TRBD1|TRBV2
TGTGCCAGCAGGAAACGGACAGGACCCTCTGGAAACACCATATATTTT
CASRKRTGPSGNTIYF
>15|.|TRBJ1-1|TRBD1|TRBV4-2
TGTGCCAGCAGCCATTCAGGGGGCACGAACACTGAAGCTTTCTTT
CASSHSGGTNTEAFF
>13|.|TRBJ1-2|.|TRBV11-2
TGTGCCAGCAGCGCGTGGGGAGGCTATGGCTACACCTTC
CASSAWGGYGYTF
>17|.|TRBJ2-7|TRBD2|TRBV4-1
TGCGCCAGCAGCCCCTTGACTAGCGGGGGCCTTTTCTACGAGCAGTACTTC
CASSPLTSGGLFYEQYF
>15|.|TRBJ1-3|.|TRBV5-6
TGTGCCAGCAGCCCCATGGAGGCAGGAGGAAACACCATATATTTT
CASSPMEAGGNTIYF
>13|.|TRBJ1-2|.|TRBV12-3/TRBV12-4
TGTGCCAGCAGTTTAGGGTCCCGGGGTGGCTACACCTTC
CASSLGSRGGYTF
>14|.|TRBJ2-7|.|TRBV6-5
TGTGCCAGCAGTTACTCGATTTCAGGTACCGAGCAGTACTTC
CASSYSISGTEQYF
>18|.|TRBJ2-2|TRBD2|TRBV4-1
TGCGCCAGCAGCCAAGGATCAAGCGGGGGGGCCGACACCGGGGAGCTGTTTTTT
CASSQGSSGGADTGELFF
>15|.|TRBJ1-4|.|TRBV6-6
TGTGCCAGCAGTTACCCCGGGGGGCGTAATGAAAAACTGTTTTTT
CASSYPGGRNEKLFF
>14|.|TRBJ1-4|.|TRBV5-4
TGTGCCAGCAGCTTAAAGGGGGAAGCTGAAAAACTGTTTTTT
CASSLKGEAEKLFF
>16|.|TRBJ2-1|TRBD2|TRBV15
TGTGCCACCAGCAAACCCCTAGCGGGGGGGAGGTCGGAGCAGTTCTTC
CATSKPLAGGRSEQFF
>15|.|TRBJ1-1|.|TRBV14
TGTGCCAGCAGCCAAGCCGGAGGGCTAATGACTGAAGCTTTCTTT
CASSQAGGLMTEAFF
>14|.|TRBJ2-3|.|TRBV9
TGTGCCAGCAGCGTAGGCGGGGACACAGATACGCAGTATTTT
CASSVGGDTDTQYF
>15|.|TRBJ1-5|.|TRBV19
TGTGCCAGTACCTCCGGGACACCCGTCAATCAGCCCCAGCATTTT
CASTSGTPVNQPQHF
>18|once|TRBJ1-2|TRBD1|TRBV5-1
TGCGCCAGCAGCTCCAGCGGGGACAGGGGCGTTTTTTTTGGTGGCTACACCTTC
CASSSSGDRGVFFGGYTF
>14|.|TRBJ1-2|TRBD1|TRBV30
TGTGCCTGGAGTGTACGAGGGGGCTACTATGGCTACACCTTC
CAWSVRGGYYGYTF
>15|once|TRBJ1-1|.|TRBV9
TGTGCCAGCAGCGTAGCGGTCGGGTCGGGCACTGAAGCTTTCTTT
CASSVAVGSGTEAFF
>15|few|TRBJ1-4|.|TRBV11-2
TGTGCCAGCAGCACTGGACAGTCAACTAATGAAAAACTGTTTTTT
CASSTGQSTNEKLFF
>14|.|TRBJ2-7|.|TRBV11-1
TGTGCCAGCAGCTTACGTCCTTCCTCCTACGAGCAGTACTTC
CASSLRPSSYEQYF
>14|.|TRBJ2-1|TRBD2|TRBV5-1
TGCGCCAGCAGCCCCCTTCGGGAGGACAATGAGCAGTTCTTC
CASSPLREDNEQFF
>14|.|TRBJ2-2|TRBD2|TRBV11-2
TGTGCCAGCAGCAGCGGGGGGAACACCGGGGAGCTGTTTTTT
CASSSGGNTGELFF
>15|.|TRBJ2-7|.|TRBV5-5
TGTGCCAGCAGTCTGATCCCACCTACTACCTACGAGCAGTACTTC
CASSLIPPTTYEQYF
>14|.|TRBJ1-1|.|TRBV6-5
TGTGCCAGCAGACAGGGAACCTCGAACACTGAAGCTTTCTTT
CASRQGTSNTEAFF
>15|.|TRBJ1-2|.|TRBV6-5
TGTGCCAGCAGTTACTCTGTCTCAGGGAACTATGGCTACACCTTC
CASSYSVSGNYGYTF
>16|.|TRBJ2-3|TRBD1|TRBV9
TGTGCCAGCAGCGCCTCGACAGGGTCTAGCACAGATACGCAGTATTTT
CASSASTGSSTDTQYF
>15|.|TRBJ1-1|.|TRBV19
TGTGCCAGTAGTATATTGGGGGGGCGCAACACTGAAGCTTTCTTT
CASSILGGRNTEAFF
>13|.|TRBJ1-5|.|TRBV2
TGTGCCAGTGCGGGGGATAGCAATCAGCCCCAGCATTTT
CASAGDSNQPQHF
>11|.|TRBJ2-3|.|TRBV6-5
TGTGCCAGCAGCCTCAATGAGTTACGGTCTTTT
CASSLNELRSF
>14|.|TRBJ1-2|TRBD1|TRBV3-1/TRBV3-2
TGTGCCAGCAGCCCGAGGACAGGATCCTATGGCTACACCTTC
CASSPRTGSYGYTF
>14|.|TRBJ2-3|.|TRBV6-6
TGTGCCAGCAGTTATTTCACAGGGCCAGATACGCAGTATTTT
CASSYFTGPDTQYF
>15|.|TRBJ1-4|.|TRBV9
TGTGCCAGCAGCGATGGGGGGGGACCGAGTGAAAAACTGTTTTTT
CASSDGGGPSEKLFF
>16|few|TRBJ1-5|TRBD1|TRBV5-5
TGTGCCAGCAGCCGACAGGGGGCTGCGATCAATCAGCCCCAGCATTTT
CASSRQGAAINQPQHF
>15|.|TRBJ2-1|.|TRBV5-1
TGCGCCAGCAGCTGGACAGAGAGCTCCTACAATGAGCAGTTCTTC
CASSWTESSYNEQFF
>16|once|TRBJ2-1|TRBD2|TRBV9
TGTGCCAGCAGCGTAGATATAGCGGGGGGGCAGAATGAGCAGTTCTTC
CASSVDIAGGQNEQFF
>15|once|TRBJ2-1|.|TRBV7-7
TGTGCCAGCAGCATCCGGGACGGCGGAGGGAGTGAGCAGTTCTTC
CASSIRDGGGSEQFF
>14|.|TRBJ1-1|TRBD1|TRBV2
TGTGCCAGCAGCGAGGGACAGGGCGGGACTGAAGCTTTCTTT
CASSEGQGGTEAFF
>15|once|TRBJ2-1|.|TRBV6-4
TGTGCCAGCAGTGACGCTAGTAGGACAATCCATGAGCAGTTCTTC
CASSDASRTIHEQFF
>14|.|TRBJ2-7|TRBD2|TRBV7-3
TGTGCCAGCGGATTAAGCGGGGGGGAGTACGAGCAGTACTTC
CASGLSGGEYEQYF
>15|.|TRBJ1-1|.|TRBV5-1
TGCGCCAGCAGCTTGGCCGGAAGGGGGAACACTGAAGCTTTCTTT
CASSLAGRGNTEAFF
>15|.|TRBJ1-3|.|TRBV28
TGTGCCAGCAACGGGGGGTCTTCCTCTGGAAACACCATATATTTT
CASNGGSSSGNTIYF
>13|.|TRBJ2-2|.|TRBV6-5
TGTGCCAGCTCAAAAGGAGAGACCGGGGAGCTGTTTTTT
CASSKGETGELFF
>15|.|TRBJ2-5|TRBD2|TRBV2
TGTGCCAGCAGTGGATTAGCGGGGGGGCGAGAGACCCAGTACTTC
CASSGLAGGRETQYF
>14|.|TRBJ2-7|.|TRBV3-1/TRBV3-2
TGTGCCAGCAGCCAAGAAGGGGTAATATCCGAGCAGTACTTC
CASSQEGVISEQYF
>16|.|TRBJ1-5|TRBD1|TRBV19
TGTGCCAGTAGTACCACCGGACAGGGTGGGTATCAGCCCCAGCATTTT
CASSTTGQGGYQPQHF
>14|few|TRBJ1-4|TRBD1|TRBV29-1
TGCAGCGTGCCTAGACAGGGAAGTGTAGAAAAACTGTTTTTT
CSVPRQGSVEKLFF
>13|few|TRBJ1-1|TRBD1|TRBV11-2
TGTGCCAGCAGCGGGGACAGGGGGTCTGAAGCTTTCTTT
CASSGDRGSEAFF
>14|once|TRBJ2-1|.|TRBV2
TGTGCCAGCAGTAAAACGAGACTGGCCAATGAGCAGTTCTTC
CASSKTRLANEQFF
>14|once|TRBJ1-1|.|TRBV3-1/TRBV3-2
TGTGCCAGCAGCCAAGAAGGGGGGGGAACTGGAGCTTTCTTT
CASSQEGGGTGAFF
>16|.|TRBJ1-1|TRBD1|TRBV3-1/TRBV3-2
TGTGCCAGCAGCCAAATGAACGGTGGGACAGACGAGGTAGCTTTCTTT
CASSQMNGGTDEVAFF
>15|.|TRBJ1-6|.|TRBV18
TGTGCCAGCTCACCACGAGAAGGGGCTAATTCACCCCTCCACTTT
CASSPREGANSPLHF
>17|.|TRBJ2-3|TRBD2|TRBV19
TGTGCCAGTAGTACCGGACTAGCGGGGGGGCGCACAGATACGCAGTATTTT
CASSTGLAGGRTDTQYF
>13|.|TRBJ2-1|.|TRBV11-3
TGTGCCAGCAGCTTAGGGCAGGGCAATGAGCAGTTCTTC
CASSLGQGNEQFF
>12|.|TRBJ1-1|TRBD1|TRBV29-1
TGCAGTCATGGACAGGGTGAGAGAGGAGCTTTCTTT
CSHGQGERGAFF